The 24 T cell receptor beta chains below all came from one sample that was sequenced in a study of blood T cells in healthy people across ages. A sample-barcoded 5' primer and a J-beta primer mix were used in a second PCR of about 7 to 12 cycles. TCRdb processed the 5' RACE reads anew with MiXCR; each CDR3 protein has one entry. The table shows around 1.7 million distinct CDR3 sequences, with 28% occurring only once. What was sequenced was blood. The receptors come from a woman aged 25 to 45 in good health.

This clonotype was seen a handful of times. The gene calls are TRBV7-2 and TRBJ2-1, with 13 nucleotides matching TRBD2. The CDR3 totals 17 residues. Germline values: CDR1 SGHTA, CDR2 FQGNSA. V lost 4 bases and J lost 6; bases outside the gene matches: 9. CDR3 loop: CASSSRTSGSAVNEQFF. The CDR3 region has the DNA TGTGCCAGCAGCTCCCGGACTAGCGGGAGTGCGGTCAATGAGCAGTTCTTC.

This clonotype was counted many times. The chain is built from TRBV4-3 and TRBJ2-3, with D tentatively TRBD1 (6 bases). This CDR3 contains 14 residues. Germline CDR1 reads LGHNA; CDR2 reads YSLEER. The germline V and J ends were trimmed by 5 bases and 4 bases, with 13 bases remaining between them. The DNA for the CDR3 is TGCGCCAGCAGCGATCTGACAGGTTCAGATACGCAGTATTTT. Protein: CASSDLTGSDTQYF.

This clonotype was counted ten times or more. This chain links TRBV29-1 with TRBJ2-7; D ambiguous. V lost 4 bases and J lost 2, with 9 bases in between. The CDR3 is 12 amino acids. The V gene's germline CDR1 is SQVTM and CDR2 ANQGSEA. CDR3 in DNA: TGCAGCGTTGGGGTGAACCCCTACGAGCAGTACTTC. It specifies CSVGVNPYEQYF.

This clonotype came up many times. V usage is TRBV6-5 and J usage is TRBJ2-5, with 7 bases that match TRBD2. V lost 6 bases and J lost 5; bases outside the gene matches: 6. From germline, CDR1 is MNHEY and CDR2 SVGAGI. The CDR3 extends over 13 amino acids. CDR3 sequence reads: CASRGEGRETQYF. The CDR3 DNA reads TGTGCCAGCAGGGGGGAGGGGCGGGAGACCCAGTACTTC.

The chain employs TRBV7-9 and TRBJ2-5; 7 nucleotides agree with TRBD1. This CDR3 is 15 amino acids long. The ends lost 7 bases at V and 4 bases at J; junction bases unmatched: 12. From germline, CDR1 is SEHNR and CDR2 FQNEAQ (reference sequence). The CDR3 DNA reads TGTGCCAGCACCGCCACGGGACAGAGATTAGAGACCCAGTACTTC. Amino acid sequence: CASTATGQRLETQYF.

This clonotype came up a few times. This CDR3 reads CASSLLTAPYEQYF. The CDR3 DNA sequence: TGTGCCAGCAGTTTACTCACAGCACCCTACGAGCAGTACTTC. The V gene is TRBV12-3 or TRBV12-4, the J gene TRBJ2-7; no clear D gene. CDR3 length: 14 amino acids. V lost 2 bases, J lost 2 bases, and 10 bases lay in between.

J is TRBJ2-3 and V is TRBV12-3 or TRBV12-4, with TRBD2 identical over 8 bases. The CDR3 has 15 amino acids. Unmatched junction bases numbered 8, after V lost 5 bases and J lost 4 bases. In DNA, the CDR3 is TGTGCCAGCAGTCTCGGACAGACTAGCGCAGATACGCAGTATTTT. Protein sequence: CASSLGQTSADTQYF.

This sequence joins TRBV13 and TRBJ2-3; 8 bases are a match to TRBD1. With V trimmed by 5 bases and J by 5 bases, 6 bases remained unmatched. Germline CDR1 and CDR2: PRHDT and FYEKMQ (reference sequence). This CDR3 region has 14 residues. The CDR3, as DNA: TGTGCCAGCAGCCAACGGACAGGGAAAGATACGCAGTATTTT. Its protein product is CASSQRTGKDTQYF.

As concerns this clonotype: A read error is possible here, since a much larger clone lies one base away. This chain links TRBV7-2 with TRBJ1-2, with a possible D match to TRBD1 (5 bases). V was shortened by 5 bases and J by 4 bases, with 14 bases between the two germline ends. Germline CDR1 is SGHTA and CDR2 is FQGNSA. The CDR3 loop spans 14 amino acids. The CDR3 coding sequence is TGTGCCAGCAGCCGCCCGGGACGGCTCTATGGCTACACCTTC. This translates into CASSRPGRLYGYTF.

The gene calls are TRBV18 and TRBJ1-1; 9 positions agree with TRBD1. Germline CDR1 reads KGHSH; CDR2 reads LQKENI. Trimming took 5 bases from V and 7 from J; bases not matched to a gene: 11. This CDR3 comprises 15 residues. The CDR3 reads CASSTIQGARGEAFF. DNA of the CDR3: TGTGCCAGCTCAACAATACAGGGGGCGAGGGGTGAAGCTTTCTTT.

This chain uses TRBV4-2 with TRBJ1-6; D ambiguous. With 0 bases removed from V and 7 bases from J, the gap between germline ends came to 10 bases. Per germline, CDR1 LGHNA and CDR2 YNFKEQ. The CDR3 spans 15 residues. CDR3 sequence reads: CASSQDFGRNSPLHF. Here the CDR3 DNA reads TGTGCCAGCAGCCAAGATTTTGGAAGGAATTCACCCCTCCACTTT.

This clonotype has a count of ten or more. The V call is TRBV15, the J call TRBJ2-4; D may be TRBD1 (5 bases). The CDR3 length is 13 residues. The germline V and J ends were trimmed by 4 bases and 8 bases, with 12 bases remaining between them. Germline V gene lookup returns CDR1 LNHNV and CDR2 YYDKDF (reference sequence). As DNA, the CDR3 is TGTGCCACCAGCATAAGCAGGGATGACATTCAGTACTTC. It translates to CATSISRDDIQYF.

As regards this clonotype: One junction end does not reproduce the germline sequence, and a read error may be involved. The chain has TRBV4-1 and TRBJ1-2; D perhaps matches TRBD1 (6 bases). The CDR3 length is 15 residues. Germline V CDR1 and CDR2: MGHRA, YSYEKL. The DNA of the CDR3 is TGCGCCAGCGGCCAAGGGGGGTGGGGGGACTATGGCTACACCTTC. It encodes CASGQGGWGDYGYTF.

DNA for the CDR3: TGTGCCAGCAGCTCAAGCCTAGCGGGTCCTAGCACAGATACGCAGTATTTT. This sequence encodes CASSSSLAGPSTDTQYF. V is TRBV7-3 and J is TRBJ2-3; 8 nucleotides match TRBD2. Trimming took 4 bases from V and 0 from J; bases not matched to a gene: 9. From germline, CDR1 is SGHTA and CDR2 FQGTGA. This CDR3 has 17 amino acids.

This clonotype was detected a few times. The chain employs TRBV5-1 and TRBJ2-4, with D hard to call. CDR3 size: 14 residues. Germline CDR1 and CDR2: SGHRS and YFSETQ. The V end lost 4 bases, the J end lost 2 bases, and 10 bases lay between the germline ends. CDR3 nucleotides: TGCGCCAGCAGCCCTACGGTAACCAAAAACATTCAGTACTTC. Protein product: CASSPTVTKNIQYF.

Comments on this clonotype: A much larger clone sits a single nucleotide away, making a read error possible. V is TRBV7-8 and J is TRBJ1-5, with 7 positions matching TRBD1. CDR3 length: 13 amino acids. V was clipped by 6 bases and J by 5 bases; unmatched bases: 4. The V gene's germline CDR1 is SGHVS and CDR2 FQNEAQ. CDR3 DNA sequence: TGTGCCAGCAGTGGACAGGCCCATCAGCCCCAGCATTTT. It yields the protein CASSGQAHQPQHF.

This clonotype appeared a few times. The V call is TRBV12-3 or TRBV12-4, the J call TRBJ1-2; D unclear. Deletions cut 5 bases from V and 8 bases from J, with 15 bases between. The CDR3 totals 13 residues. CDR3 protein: CASSAGPLRGYTF. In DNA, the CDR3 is TGTGCCAGCAGTGCGGGTCCCCTGAGGGGCTACACCTTC.

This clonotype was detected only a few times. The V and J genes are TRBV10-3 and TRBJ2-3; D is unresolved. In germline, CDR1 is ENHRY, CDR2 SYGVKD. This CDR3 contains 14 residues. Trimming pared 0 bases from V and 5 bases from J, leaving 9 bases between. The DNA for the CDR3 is TGTGCCATCAGTGAGTCCTCCTTAGGAGATACGCAGTATTTT. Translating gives CAISESSLGDTQYF.

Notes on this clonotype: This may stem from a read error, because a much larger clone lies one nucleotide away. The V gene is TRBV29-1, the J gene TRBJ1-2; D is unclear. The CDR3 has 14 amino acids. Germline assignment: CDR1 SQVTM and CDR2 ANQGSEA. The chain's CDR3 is CSAEPAGLGYGYTF. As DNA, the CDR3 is TGCAGCGCTGAACCCGCAGGTTTGGGCTATGGCTACACCTTC.

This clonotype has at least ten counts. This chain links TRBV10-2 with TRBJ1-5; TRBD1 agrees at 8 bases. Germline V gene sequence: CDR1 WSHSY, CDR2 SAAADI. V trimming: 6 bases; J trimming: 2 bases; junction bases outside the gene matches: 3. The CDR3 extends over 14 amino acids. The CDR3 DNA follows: TGCGCCAGCAGGGACAGGGTTGGCAATCAGCCCCAGCATTTT. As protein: CASRDRVGNQPQHF.

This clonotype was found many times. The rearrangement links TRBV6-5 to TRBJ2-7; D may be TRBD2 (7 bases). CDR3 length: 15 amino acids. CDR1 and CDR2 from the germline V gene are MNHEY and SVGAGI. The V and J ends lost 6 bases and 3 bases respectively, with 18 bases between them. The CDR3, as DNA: TGTGCCAGCAGCGGGGTAGGGGGGGCTGGCTACGAGCAGTACTTC. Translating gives CASSGVGGAGYEQYF.

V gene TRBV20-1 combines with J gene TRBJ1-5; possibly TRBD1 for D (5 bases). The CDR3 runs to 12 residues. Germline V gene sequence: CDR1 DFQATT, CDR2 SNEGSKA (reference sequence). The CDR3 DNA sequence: TGCAGCTGGGGGGGGAGTGATCAGCCCCAGCATTTT. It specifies CSWGGSDQPQHF.

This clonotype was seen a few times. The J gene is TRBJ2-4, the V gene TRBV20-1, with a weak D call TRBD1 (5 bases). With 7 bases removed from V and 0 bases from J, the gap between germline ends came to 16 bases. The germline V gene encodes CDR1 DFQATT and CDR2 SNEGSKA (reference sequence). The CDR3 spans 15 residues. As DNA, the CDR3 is TGCAGTGGACAGATTCCTGCCAGAGCCAAAAACATTCAGTACTTC. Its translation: CSGQIPARAKNIQYF.

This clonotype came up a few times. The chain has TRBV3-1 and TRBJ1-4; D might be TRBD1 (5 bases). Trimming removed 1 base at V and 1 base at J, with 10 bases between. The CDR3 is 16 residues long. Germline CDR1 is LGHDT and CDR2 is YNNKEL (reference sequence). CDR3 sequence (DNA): TGTGCCAGCAGCCAAGTATGGAGGGGAACTAATGAAAAACTGTTTTTT. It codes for CASSQVWRGTNEKLFF.